This T cell receptor (beta chain) was profiled in a study of blood T cells in healthy people across ages. Combining a sample-barcoded 5' primer with a J-beta primer mix, a second PCR ran for roughly 7 to 12 cycles. TCRdb used MiXCR to reprocess the 5' RACE reads, holding one entry per CDR3 protein. The sample carries over 700,000 distinct CDR3 sequences, about 55% recorded once. The V end was cut by 6 bases, the J end by 2 bases, with 14 bases between. The CDR3 sequence is 15 residues long. The receptor was isolated from an elderly man in good health. Sample: blood. The V and J genes are TRBV12-3 or TRBV12-4 and TRBJ2-1; TRBD2 might be the D (5 bases). As DNA, the CDR3 is TGTGCCAGCAGGTCAATGCCTAGCCCCTACAATGAGCAGTTCTTC. Its protein product is CASRSMPSPYNEQFF.